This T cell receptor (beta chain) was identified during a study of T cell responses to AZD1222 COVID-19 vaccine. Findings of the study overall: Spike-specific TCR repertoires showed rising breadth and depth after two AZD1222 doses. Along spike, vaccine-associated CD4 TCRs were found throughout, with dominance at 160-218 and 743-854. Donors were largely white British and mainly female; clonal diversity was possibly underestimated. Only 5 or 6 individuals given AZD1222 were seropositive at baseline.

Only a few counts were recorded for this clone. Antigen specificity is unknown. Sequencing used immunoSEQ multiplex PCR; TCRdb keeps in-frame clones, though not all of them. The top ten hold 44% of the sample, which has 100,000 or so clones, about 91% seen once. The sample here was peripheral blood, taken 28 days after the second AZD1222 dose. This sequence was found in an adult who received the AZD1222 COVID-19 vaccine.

CDR3 sequence (DNA): TGTGCCAGCAGCTCCCAGGGGTACGAGCAGTACTTC. Residues: CASSSQGYEQYF. The chain combines TRBV2 with TRBJ2-7; D might be TRBD1 (6 bases). V was pared by 6 bases and J by 4 bases, with 10 bases between. In germline, CDR1 is SNHLY, CDR2 FYNNEI. The CDR3 is made up of 12 amino acids.